This is a list of T cell receptor beta chains from one sample in a study of cytomegalovirus exposure and HLA in healthy donors. Sequencing used immunoSEQ multiplex PCR; TCRdb keeps in-frame clones, though not all of them. This table holds nearly 200,000 clones, 70% to 80% found once. The source material was PBMCs. Every receptor here comes from a male donor in good health and CMV-seropositive. Each CDR3 is given without its conserved first and last residue. Fields, in order: V gene, D gene, CDR3 protein. The D gene is left open where the match is weak.

v_gene: TRBV5-4; d_gene: TRBD1; CDR3aa: ASGDSRTRSTDTQY
v_gene: TRBV5-6; d_gene: TRBD1; CDR3aa: ASSTAGGGNQPQH
v_gene: TRBV7-2; d_gene: -; CDR3aa: ASTGQFNQPQH
v_gene: TRBV6-5; d_gene: TRBD2; CDR3aa: ASSRWTSGSNEQY
v_gene: TRBV18; d_gene: TRBD1; CDR3aa: ASSEGTGIPYEQY
v_gene: TRBV28; d_gene: -; CDR3aa: ASSLRQVNEKLF
v_gene: TRBV18; d_gene: -; CDR3aa: ASSPDRAYYEQY
v_gene: TRBV28; d_gene: TRBD1; CDR3aa: ASSFSGQGYQETQY
v_gene: TRBV9; d_gene: TRBD2; CDR3aa: ASSVGISGVQETQY
v_gene: TRBV6-5; d_gene: TRBD2; CDR3aa: ASSYSRGGSTDTQY
v_gene: TRBV5-5; d_gene: TRBD1; CDR3aa: ASAGTENSPLH
v_gene: TRBV29-1; d_gene: -; CDR3aa: SVTPGLLNTEAF
v_gene: TRBV5-1; d_gene: TRBD1; CDR3aa: ASSKGQGGINTEAF
v_gene: TRBV6-5; d_gene: -; CDR3aa: ASRPQGEGKPQH
v_gene: TRBV7-9; d_gene: -; CDR3aa: ASSRRDGANYGYT
v_gene: TRBV13; d_gene: -; CDR3aa: ASSLGTPGQNTEAF
v_gene: TRBV11-2; d_gene: TRBD1; CDR3aa: ASSASTGDTEQY
v_gene: TRBV28; d_gene: TRBD1; CDR3aa: ASTTGLSQPQH
v_gene: TRBV7-3; d_gene: -; CDR3aa: ASSGGGSTEAF
v_gene: TRBV7-3; d_gene: TRBD2; CDR3aa: ASSFSGMGYNEQF
v_gene: TRBV4-3; d_gene: -; CDR3aa: ASSPTGEGQGFRAGELF
v_gene: TRBV19; d_gene: TRBD1; CDR3aa: ASSAGTGAYEQY
v_gene: TRBV9; d_gene: TRBD1; CDR3aa: ASSVYGTGGQETQY
v_gene: TRBV14; d_gene: -; CDR3aa: ASSQVKGSNYGYT
v_gene: TRBV29-1; d_gene: -; CDR3aa: SVGASRNTEAF
v_gene: TRBV2; d_gene: TRBD2; CDR3aa: ASEIATSGVNEQF
v_gene: TRBV19; d_gene: TRBD2; CDR3aa: ASRLAGDGPGELF
v_gene: TRBV6-6; d_gene: -; CDR3aa: ASTMRSGNTEAF
v_gene: TRBV10-3; d_gene: -; CDR3aa: ASRDPSTDTQY
v_gene: TRBV4-2; d_gene: TRBD2; CDR3aa: ASSQDLAVSTDTQY
v_gene: TRBV6-5; d_gene: TRBD1; CDR3aa: ASTNTGEAGNTIY
v_gene: TRBV2; d_gene: -; CDR3aa: ASSEVTPDTGEAF
v_gene: TRBV5-1; d_gene: TRBD1; CDR3aa: ASSPGQGAGSPLH
v_gene: TRBV6-5; d_gene: TRBD2; CDR3aa: ASRRRGGAYEQY
v_gene: TRBV4-2; d_gene: TRBD2; CDR3aa: ASSHLQISGDRSRTDTQY
v_gene: TRBV25-1; d_gene: -; CDR3aa: ASSDGMWAVAF
v_gene: TRBV27; d_gene: TRBD2; CDR3aa: ASRPLAVGDIQY
v_gene: TRBV6-1; d_gene: -; CDR3aa: ASSGRELGGEKLF
v_gene: TRBV25-1; d_gene: -; CDR3aa: ASSVLGTGVANTGELF
v_gene: TRBV5-4; d_gene: -; CDR3aa: ASSLGRGNTGELF
v_gene: TRBV6-5; d_gene: TRBD1; CDR3aa: ASSYGVGTGIAEAF
v_gene: TRBV6-5; d_gene: -; CDR3aa: ASSYAGSYEQY
v_gene: TRBV18; d_gene: -; CDR3aa: ASSPQRGAVEDEQY
v_gene: TRBV7-3; d_gene: -; CDR3aa: ASSSAGTLNTEAF
v_gene: TRBV7-6; d_gene: TRBD1; CDR3aa: ASSRDRGPYGYT
v_gene: TRBV7-6; d_gene: -; CDR3aa: ASSFQANTEAF
v_gene: TRBV18; d_gene: -; CDR3aa: ASSRIEGEGEKLF
v_gene: TRBV29-1; d_gene: -; CDR3aa: SVEDWGLKETQY
v_gene: TRBV7-7; d_gene: TRBD1; CDR3aa: ASSLYIGQGFSETQY